The 13 T cell receptor beta chains below come from one sample, sequenced in a study of shared clonotypes between healthy human individuals. Only in-frame clones appear in the TCRdb table, and some are missing; sequencing was by immunoSEQ multiplex PCR. The sample contains about 2.4 million clones, roughly 93% of which appear only once. Material for sequencing was naive CD4+ T cells from PBMCs. Noted subset: CD45RA+ positively selected. Receptors originate from a man aged 18-30 years in good health. Some clones in this sample may be carry-over from other donors' samples.

The chain recombines TRBV18 with TRBJ2-1, with 7 bases matching TRBD1. The CDR3 consists of 15 residues. Germline V gene data show CDR1 as KGHSH and CDR2 as LQKENI. J gave up 4 bases and V 3 bases, and 6 bases lay outside the gene matches. This CDR3 reads CASSPGQGEYNEQFF. The CDR3 coding sequence is TGTGCCAGCTCACCGGGCCAGGGGGAATACAATGAGCAGTTCTTC.

The gene calls are TRBV6-1 and TRBJ2-1; perhaps TRBD2 as D (7 bases). This CDR3 contains 15 residues. The germline V gene has CDR1 MNHNS and CDR2 SASEGT. Between the trimmed V and J ends, which lost 6 bases and 5 bases, there was a span of 17 bases. The CDR3 sequence is CASRSRGGQNNEQFF. Here the CDR3 DNA reads TGTGCCAGCAGGAGTAGGGGGGGCCAAAACAATGAGCAGTTCTTC.

The chain combines TRBV7-9 with TRBJ2-1; 8 bases agree with TRBD1. After removal of 5 bases from V and 8 bases from J, the junction contained 8 bases not matched to a gene. This CDR3 is 14 amino acids long. The germline V gene encodes CDR1 SEHNR and CDR2 FQNEAQ (reference sequence). DNA for the CDR3: TGTGCCAGCAGCGCGGACAGGGTCGGGGATGAGCAGTTCTTC. The encoded protein is CASSADRVGDEQFF. Full variable domain (missing parts from reference TRBV7-9 and TRBJ2-1): DTGVSQNPRHKITKRGQNVTFRCDPISEHNRLYWYRQTLGQGPEFLTYFQNEAQLEKSRLLSDRFSAERPKGSFSTLEIQRTEQGDSAMYLCASSADRVGDEQFFGPGTRLTVL.

The V and J genes are TRBV7-9 and TRBJ2-7; D not certain. Germline CDR1 and CDR2: SEHNR and FQNEAQ (reference sequence). This CDR3 has 12 amino acids. V gave up 3 bases and J gave up 3 bases, with 6 bases separating them. For the CDR3, the DNA is TGTGCCAGCAGCTTTAACAACTACGAGCAGTACTTC. Translated: CASSFNNYEQYF.

CDR3 bases: TGTGCCAGTAGTATAGATTCTCCACTAGCGGGAGGTGCAGATACGCAGTATTTT. Translation gives CASSIDSPLAGGADTQYF. The J gene is TRBJ2-3, the V gene TRBV19, with 12 bases lining up with TRBD2. Germline loops: CDR1 LNHDA, CDR2 SQIVND (reference sequence). The CDR3 covers 18 residues. V trimming: 0 bases; J trimming: 4 bases; junction bases outside the gene matches: 8.

The chain uses TRBV19 and TRBJ1-3; D gene ambiguous. In germline, CDR1 is LNHDA, CDR2 SQIVND (reference sequence). Trimming removed 6 bases from V and 4 bases from J, with 13 bases in between. CDR3 length: 14 residues. CDR3 loop: CASRNLSGGNTIYF. The CDR3 bases are TGTGCCAGTAGGAACCTTTCGGGGGGAAACACCATATATTTT.

This clone was picked up one time. This chain joins TRBV4-3 and TRBJ2-7; 12 positions agree with TRBD1. From germline, CDR1 is LGHNA and CDR2 YSLEER. The junction had 10 bases not matched to a gene; V was cut back by 4 bases and J by 0 bases. This CDR3 is 18 amino acids long. This chain's CDR3 is CASSRDRGPYNPSYEQYF. Here the CDR3 DNA reads TGCGCCAGCAGCCGGGACAGGGGGCCCTATAACCCCTCCTACGAGCAGTACTTC.

A single count supports this clone. This chain uses TRBV10-1 with TRBJ2-1; tentative D call: TRBD2 (6 bases). With 4 bases removed from V and 6 bases from J, the gap between germline ends came to 7 bases. Germline loops: CDR1 WNHNN, CDR2 SYGVQD (reference sequence). The CDR3 runs 12 residues. CDR3 loop: CASSAGVNEQFF. DNA of the CDR3: TGCGCCAGCAGTGCGGGGGTCAATGAGCAGTTCTTC.

V gene TRBV9 combines with J gene TRBJ1-1; D ambiguous. The CDR3 sequence is 14 residues long. Trimming cost V 4 bases and J 1 base, with 11 bases left between them. The V gene's germline CDR1 is SGDLS and CDR2 YYNGEE. The CDR3 region is CASSQPATNTEAFF. CDR3 nucleotide sequence: TGTGCCAGCAGCCAACCTGCCACGAACACTGAAGCTTTCTTT.

The rearrangement joins TRBV6-5 to TRBJ2-1, with D maybe TRBD2 (5 bases). With 5 bases removed from V and 5 bases from J, the gap between germline ends came to 10 bases. In germline, CDR1 is MNHEY, CDR2 SVGAGI. The CDR3 is 13 residues long. The CDR3 loop is CASSERLNNEQFF. The CDR3 bases are TGTGCCAGCAGTGAGCGACTAAACAATGAGCAGTTCTTC.

This clone was seen once. The sample has other DNA sequences that encode this CDR3 too. The rearrangement joins TRBV6-5 to TRBJ2-3; 7 bases match TRBD1. Germline V gene data show CDR1 as MNHEY and CDR2 as SVGAGI. V trimming: 2 bases; J trimming: 1 base; junction bases outside the gene matches: 0. The CDR3 length is 14 residues. The CDR3 reads CASSYGQGTDTQYF. Here the CDR3 DNA reads TGTGCCAGCAGTTACGGACAGGGCACAGATACGCAGTATTTT.

This clone appeared a single time. The V call is TRBV5-8, the J call TRBJ1-1; D call uncertain. Trimming removed 3 bases from V and 0 bases from J, with 15 bases in between. The germline V gene encodes CDR1 SGHTS and CDR2 YDEGEE. The length of the CDR3 is 16 residues. This CDR3 is CASSWATSNMNTEAFF. In nucleotides, the CDR3 is TGTGCCAGCAGCTGGGCTACAAGTAACATGAACACTGAAGCTTTCTTT.

The chain has TRBV18 and TRBJ2-2, with a weak D call TRBD1 (5 bases). CDR3 length: 15 residues. Germline V lookup: CDR1 KGHSH, CDR2 LQKENI. V was trimmed by 4 bases and J by 5 bases, leaving 14 bases between them. The DNA of the CDR3 is TGTGCCAGCTCACTGGGTAGCAGGGCTACCGGGGAGCTGTTTTTT. It translates to CASSLGSRATGELFF.